This entry is about one T cell receptor (beta chain). This record belongs to a study of OX40 agonist ivuxolimab in advanced cancers. V lost 8 bases, J lost 5 bases, and 9 bases lay in between. The length of the CDR3 is 11 residues. Germline-derived CDR1 and CDR2 are MNHEY and SMNVEV (reference sequence). Sequencing used immunoSEQ multiplex PCR; TCRdb keeps in-frame clones, though not all of them. The sample records around 34,000 clones, roughly 85% being singletons. Source: CD4+ or CD8+ T cells sorted from blood, taken in a trial of the OX40 agonist ivuxolimab. The source of this sequence is an adult with an advanced solid tumor such as melanoma, head and neck, liver or kidney cancer. The gene calls are TRBV27 and TRBJ1-2, with D possibly matching TRBD1 (6 bases). The CDR3 is CASGQNYGYTF. The CDR3 DNA reads as TGTGCCAGCGGACAGAATTATGGCTACACCTTC.